One and the same sample provided the 21 T cell receptor beta chains below, sequenced in a study of blood T cell repertoires in COVID-19 (dated by TCRdb to 2020 to 2021). The receptor library was made with the immunoSEQ multiplex PCR assay. In TCRdb, the immuneACCESS table is reduced to in-frame sequences with V and J assigned. These tables do not hold every clone; where another copy was compared, an unresolved V gene accounts for under half, and the others remain unexplained. Within this sample are around 64,000 clones, with roughly nine tenths of them counted one time only. The ten largest clones represent around a fifth of the sample. Specimen: peripheral blood. These receptors all come from a woman older than 75 with acute or convalescent COVID-19.

The rearrangement links TRBV10-3 to TRBJ2-1; TRBD2 matches 8 bases. Per the germline V gene, CDR1 is ENHRY and CDR2 is SYGVKD. This CDR3 contains 15 residues. Trimming at V came to 4 bases and at J to 8 bases, leaving 10 bases not matched to a gene. The CDR3 here is CAISGGLAEGHEQFF. Written as DNA, the CDR3 is TGTGCCATCAGTGGTGGACTAGCCGAAGGACATGAGCAGTTCTTC.

This chain connects TRBV6-1 to TRBJ2-7, with a weak D call TRBD2 (5 bases). This CDR3 region has 14 residues. Per the germline V gene, CDR1 is MNHNS and CDR2 is SASEGT. With 3 bases removed from V and 3 bases from J, the gap between germline ends came to 12 bases. The CDR3 loop reads CASSDIGGVYEQYF. The CDR3 nucleotides are TGTGCCAGCAGTGACATTGGAGGAGTCTACGAGCAGTACTTC.

The chain joins TRBV7-8 to TRBJ2-7; weak D call: TRBD2 (6 bases). This CDR3 has 13 residues. The V end lost 5 bases, the J end lost 2 bases, and 10 bases lay between the germline ends. Germline CDR1 is SGHVS and CDR2 is FQNEAQ. This chain's CDR3 is CASSIRETYEQYF. In DNA form, the CDR3 reads TGTGCCAGCAGCATCCGGGAGACCTACGAGCAGTACTTC.

This clone was counted a few times. The V and J genes are TRBV6-6 and TRBJ1-4; 7 positions agree with TRBD1. Unmatched junction bases numbered 12, after V lost 7 bases and J lost 7 bases. The CDR3 extends over 15 amino acids. CDR1 is MNHNY and CDR2 is SVGAGI in the germline V gene (reference sequence). As DNA, the CDR3 is TGTGCCAGCAATAGACAACAGGGGATAGGTGAAAAACTGTTTTTT. As protein: CASNRQQGIGEKLFF.

This chain's CDR3 is CASSQTAAEQFF. Here the CDR3 DNA reads TGTGCCAGTAGCCAAACAGCGGCGGAGCAGTTCTTC. This sequence joins TRBV19 and TRBJ2-1, with a possible D match to TRBD2 (5 bases). Trimming took off 6 bases at V and 10 bases at J, with 13 bases between the two ends. The germline V gene has CDR1 LNHDA and CDR2 SQIVND (reference sequence). This CDR3 is 12 amino acids long.

The V gene is TRBV14, the J gene TRBJ1-5, with D hard to call. The germline V gene has CDR1 SGHDN and CDR2 FVKESK. The V gene lost 0 bases and the J gene lost 6 bases, with 9 bases spanning the gap. This CDR3 is built from 14 residues. The CDR3 coding sequence is TGTGCCAGCAGCCAAGAGAACCGCGGTCAGCCCCAGCATTTT. Translation gives CASSQENRGQPQHF.

The genes are TRBV11-3 and TRBJ2-1, with TRBD2 as a possible D gene (6 bases). The CDR3 is made up of 15 amino acids. Germline values: CDR1 SGHNT, CDR2 YENEEA. V was shortened by 0 bases and J by 0 bases, with 6 bases between the two germline ends. The CDR3 region is CASSLDGSSYNEQFF. CDR3 sequence (DNA): TGTGCCAGCAGCTTAGACGGGAGCTCCTACAATGAGCAGTTCTTC.

The chain couples TRBV27 to TRBJ1-1; D might be TRBD1 (5 bases). V was cut by 10 bases and J by 7 bases, with 16 bases left in between. This CDR3 has 12 amino acids. The V gene's germline CDR1 is MNHEY and CDR2 SMNVEV (reference sequence). The CDR3 spells CANARVNDEAFF. As DNA, the CDR3 is TGTGCCAACGCCAGGGTCAACGATGAAGCTTTCTTT.

This clone was recorded only once. The rearrangement joins TRBV6-2 or TRBV6-3 to TRBJ2-5; tentatively, D is TRBD2 (6 bases). CDR1 is MNHEY, CDR2 SVGEGT, per germline. This CDR3 is built from 12 residues. Between the trimmed V and J ends, which lost 6 bases and 4 bases, there was a span of 9 bases. DNA of the CDR3: TGTGCCAGCAGCTGGGGGGTAGAGACCCAGTACTTC. Translating gives CASSWGVETQYF.

J is TRBJ2-1 and V is TRBV19, with TRBD2 matching over 9 bases. Germline CDR1 and CDR2: LNHDA and SQIVND (reference sequence). The CDR3 is made up of 13 amino acids. CDR3 protein: CAVGLAFLNEQFF. The DNA of the CDR3 is TGTGCGGTGGGACTAGCATTCTTGAATGAGCAGTTCTTC.

This chain uses TRBV6-5 with TRBJ2-1, with a tentative D call TRBD1 (5 bases). V was shortened by 2 bases and J by 9 bases, with 11 bases between the two germline ends. From germline, CDR1 is MNHEY and CDR2 SVGAGI. The CDR3 covers 13 residues. This chain's CDR3 is CASSYGRVGEQFF. The CDR3 nucleotides are TGTGCCAGCAGTTACGGCAGGGTTGGTGAGCAGTTCTTC.

The chain joins TRBV5-4 to TRBJ2-5, with 10 nucleotides matching TRBD2. The CDR3 consists of 16 residues. Germline CDR1 reads SGHNT; CDR2 reads YYREEE (reference sequence). J was trimmed by 10 bases and V by 4 bases; bases with no gene match: 16. The CDR3 is CASSRDVGGLAAVQYF. The CDR3 DNA sequence: TGTGCCAGCAGCCGGGACGTAGGCGGACTAGCGGCAGTCCAGTACTTC. Variable domain in full (rest from reference TRBV5-4 and TRBJ2-5): ETGVTQSPTHLIKTRGQQVTLRCSSQSGHNTVSWYQQALGQGPQFIFQYYREEENGRGNFPPRFSGLQFPNYSSELNVNALELDDSALYLCASSRDVGGLAAVQYFGPGTRLLVL.

A single count supports this clone. The gene calls are TRBV5-1 and TRBJ2-1, with 7 bases fitting TRBD2. CDR3 size: 15 residues. Per the germline V gene, CDR1 is SGHRS and CDR2 is YFSETQ. With 0 bases clipped from V and 2 bases from J, the junction kept 2 bases outside the gene matches. The CDR3 reads CASSLGTRTYNEQFF. CDR3 in DNA: TGCGCCAGCAGCTTGGGGACTAGAACCTACAATGAGCAGTTCTTC.

The chain uses TRBV7-2 and TRBJ2-4, with D hard to call. Trimming took 6 bases from V and 3 from J, leaving 15 bases between them. Germline loops: CDR1 SGHTA, CDR2 FQGNSA. This CDR3 is 15 amino acids long. The CDR3 spells CASSHSFSGKNIQYF. In DNA form, the CDR3 reads TGTGCCAGCAGTCATAGCTTCTCCGGCAAAAACATTCAGTACTTC.

The chain joins TRBV5-5 to TRBJ1-1, with D possibly being TRBD1 (5 bases). Germline-derived CDR1 and CDR2 are SGHKS and YYEKEE (reference sequence). This CDR3 comprises 14 residues. Trimming cost V 4 bases and J 4 bases, with 14 bases left between them. The CDR3 region is CASSPRQLGTEAFF. CDR3 DNA sequence: TGTGCCAGCAGCCCGCGACAGTTGGGCACTGAAGCTTTCTTT.

The rearrangement uses TRBV5-5 and TRBJ1-3, with TRBD1 matching over 8 bases. Germline-derived CDR1 and CDR2 are SGHKS and YYEKEE (reference sequence). The CDR3 is 16 amino acids. V trimming: 4 bases; J trimming: 0 bases; junction bases outside the gene matches: 6. CDR3 bases: TGTGCCAGCAGCGGAACAGGGGGTAACTCTGGAAACACCATATATTTT. Residues: CASSGTGGNSGNTIYF.

J is TRBJ2-3 and V is TRBV19; 8 bases line up with TRBD2. The CDR3 has 13 residues. CDR1 is LNHDA and CDR2 is SQIVND in the germline V gene (reference sequence). The ends lost 8 bases at V and 2 bases at J; junction bases unmatched: 3. CDR3 sequence reads: CASAGRDTDTQYF. CDR3 DNA: TGTGCCAGTGCCGGGAGGGACACAGATACGCAGTATTTT.

The V gene is TRBV5-1, the J gene TRBJ1-4; 8 nucleotides align to TRBD1. Germline loops: CDR1 SGHRS, CDR2 YFSETQ. V lost 4 bases to trimming and J lost 8 bases; unmatched junction nucleotides: 10. The CDR3 runs 15 residues. The CDR3 DNA sequence: TGCGCCAGCAGCGACAGGGGCGAGGGGGGAGAAAAACTGTTTTTT. This sequence encodes CASSDRGEGGEKLFF. The entire variable domain, with the rest obtained from reference TRBV5-1 and TRBJ1-4, is as follows: KAGVTQTPRYLIKTRGQQVTLSCSPISGHRSVSWYQQTPGQGLQFLFEYFSETQRNKGNFPGRFSGRQFSNSRSEMNVSTLELGDSALYLCASSDRGEGGEKLFFGSGTQLSVL.

The rearrangement joins TRBV4-1 to TRBJ1-3, with 7 bases that match TRBD1. The germline gives CDR1 MGHRA, CDR2 YSYEKL. This CDR3 spans 15 amino acids. The J segment lost 0 bases and the V segment lost 1 base, leaving 0 bases of the junction unmatched. As DNA, the CDR3 is TGCGCCAGCAGCCAAGGGACAGGCTCTGGAAACACCATATATTTT. Translating it yields CASSQGTGSGNTIYF.

About this clone: At the DNA level, this CDR3 is encoded by other sequences in the same sample as well. The rearrangement joins TRBV7-2 to TRBJ1-2; D may be TRBD1 (5 bases). This CDR3 spans 14 amino acids. Germline-derived CDR1 and CDR2 are SGHTA and FQGNSA. V lost 4 bases and J lost 7, with 16 bases in between. CDR3 DNA sequence: TGTGCCAGCAGCTCCCCTGACAGCCGCGGTGGCTACACCTTC. This encodes CASSSPDSRGGYTF.

J is TRBJ2-3 and V is TRBV12-3 or TRBV12-4; a weak D match, TRBD1 (5 bases). The V gene lost 0 bases and the J gene lost 6 bases, with 7 bases spanning the gap. The CDR3 is 13 residues long. CDR3 loop: CASSLAGRDTQYF. The CDR3 nucleotides are TGTGCCAGCAGTTTAGCGGGGCGGGATACGCAGTATTTT.